This TCR beta chain originates from a study of somatic mutations in cytotoxic T cells in rheumatoid arthritis. Method: immunoSEQ multiplex PCR; TCRdb's copy keeps in-frame clones and lacks some. The table records 15,000 to 20,000 clones, about 83% of them present only once. Germline assignment: CDR1 SQVTM and CDR2 ANQGSEA. V shed 3 bases and J 5 bases; nucleotides not matched to a gene: 6. The CDR3 is made up of 13 amino acids. The TCR originated in an adult with rheumatoid arthritis. The chain uses TRBV29-1 and TRBJ2-5; 7 bases map to TRBD2. Sequenced sample: CD8+ T cells sorted from blood. The CDR3 region is CSVDAHGGETQYF. DNA for the CDR3: TGCAGCGTTGACGCCCACGGGGGGGAGACCCAGTACTTC.